This passage covers 17 T cell receptor beta chains from one sample sequenced in a study of sequential checkpoint blockade in melanoma. The protocol was immunoSEQ multiplex PCR, while the TCRdb copy is restricted to in-frame clones and leaves out a portion. In the table there are roughly 17,000 clones, just under 75% of which are singletons. Documented treatment: randomized to nivolumab then ipilimumab (arm A) or the reverse (arm B). Sample: CD8+ T cells sorted from blood (inferred from file names), taken from a patient given nivolumab and ipilimumab in sequence. Every receptor here comes from a human donor with melanoma.

This CDR3 reads CASSPDWQNTEAFF. For the CDR3, the DNA is TGTGCCAGTAGTCCGGACTGGCAGAACACTGAAGCTTTCTTT. The rearrangement links TRBV19 to TRBJ1-1; no clear D. Germline-derived CDR1 and CDR2 are LNHDA and SQIVND (reference sequence). V dropped 5 bases and J dropped 1 base, with 11 bases sitting between them. This CDR3 region has 14 residues.

The chain links TRBV28 to TRBJ1-5, with D possibly matching TRBD1 (5 bases). From germline, CDR1 is MDHEN and CDR2 SYDVKM. The ends were cut back, 4 bases at V and 9 bases at J, with 16 bases in the middle. CDR3 length: 14 amino acids. The CDR3 sequence is CASSSIVGGSPQHF. In DNA, the CDR3 is TGTGCCAGCAGTTCCATCGTGGGGGGATCGCCCCAGCATTTT.

This sequence joins TRBV18 and TRBJ2-5, with a possible D match to TRBD1 (5 bases). This CDR3 region has 16 residues. From germline, CDR1 is KGHSH and CDR2 LQKENI. Deletions cut 6 bases from V and 2 bases from J, with 19 bases between. The CDR3 region is CASSRPTAFPQETQYF. CDR3 nucleotides: TGTGCCAGCTCTCGCCCGACAGCATTTCCACAAGAGACCCAGTACTTC.

V and J are TRBV6-1 and TRBJ1-3; 7 nucleotides match TRBD1. With V trimmed by 5 bases and J by 2 bases, 6 bases remained unmatched. Germline CDR1 is MNHNS and CDR2 is SASEGT. The CDR3 sequence is 15 residues long. Here the CDR3 DNA reads TGTGCCAGCAGTCTAGACAGGGTAACTGGAAACACCATATATTTT. Its protein product is CASSLDRVTGNTIYF.

This sequence joins TRBV7-9 and TRBJ2-6; D is undetermined. The CDR3 has 16 residues. The V end was cut by 4 bases, the J end by 0 bases, with 10 bases between. Germline V lookup: CDR1 SEHNR, CDR2 FQNEAQ (reference sequence). The CDR3 DNA sequence: TGTGCCAGCAGCTCGGTGACAATCTCTGGGGCCAACGTCCTGACTTTC. It encodes CASSSVTISGANVLTF.

The gene calls are TRBV9 and TRBJ2-6, with D possibly being TRBD2 (6 bases). Trimming cost V 0 bases and J 8 bases, with 21 bases left between them. This CDR3 is built from 18 residues. Per the germline V gene, CDR1 is SGDLS and CDR2 is YYNGEE. CDR3 sequence reads: CASSVEVGGVTRSNVLTF. CDR3 in DNA: TGTGCCAGCAGCGTAGAGGTCGGAGGGGTAACAAGGTCCAACGTCCTGACTTTC.

V and J are TRBV6-4 and TRBJ2-1, with 9 bases that match TRBD2. CDR3 length equals 15 residues. Germline CDR1 MRHNA, CDR2 SNTAGT. Trimming took 0 bases from V and 6 from J; bases not matched to a gene: 3. The DNA of the CDR3 is TGTGCCAGCAGTGACTCTAGCGGGGGTTTCAATGAGCAGTTCTTC. It codes for CASSDSSGGFNEQFF.

This clone has only a few counts. This chain uses TRBV5-4 with TRBJ2-1; 10 nucleotides agree with TRBD2. V dropped 3 bases and J dropped 7; count of bases not matched to a gene: 10. Germline values: CDR1 SGHNT, CDR2 YYREEE (reference sequence). The CDR3 contains 16 residues. This CDR3 is CASSSLLAGALNEQFF. CDR3 nucleotide sequence: TGTGCCAGCAGCTCGCTGCTAGCGGGGGCCTTAAATGAGCAGTTCTTC.

The CDR3 region is CASSQDRSGVGREYGYTF. In nucleotides, the CDR3 is TGCGCCAGCAGCCAAGACAGGAGCGGGGTTGGGCGGGAATATGGCTACACCTTC. This rearrangement joins TRBV4-1 to TRBJ1-2, with unresolved D. Germline CDR1 MGHRA, CDR2 YSYEKL. Trimming left V 0 bases short and J 5 bases short, with 22 bases between. This CDR3 spans 18 amino acids.

This clone was counted between two and nine times. V gene TRBV21-1 combines with J gene TRBJ2-2; the DNA was not used to check the table's D call, TRBD2. TRBV21-1 is a documented pseudogene. The length of the CDR3 is 15 residues. This CDR3 is CASSIREAGTGELFF. The CDR3 nucleotides are TGTGCCAGCAGCATCCGGGAGGCGGGCACCGGGGAGCTGTTTTTT.

This clone occurred many times. The chain has TRBV7-2 and TRBJ1-2, with a weak D call TRBD1 (6 bases). Germline CDR1 SGHTA, CDR2 FQGNSA. V was cut by 5 bases and J by 1 base, with 17 bases left in between. There are 16 residues in the CDR3. The CDR3 spells CASSHRQGKDNYGYTF. As DNA, the CDR3 is TGTGCCAGCAGCCATCGCCAGGGGAAAGATAACTATGGCTACACCTTC.

This clone occurred a few times. The chain recombines TRBV10-3 with TRBJ2-1; D uncertain. The CDR3 runs to 16 residues. Germline lookup yields CDR1 ENHRY and CDR2 SYGVKD. V was shortened by 0 bases and J by 5 bases, with 14 bases between the two germline ends. The CDR3 sequence is CAISESQLAANNEQFF. In DNA, the CDR3 is TGTGCCATCAGTGAGTCGCAGCTGGCGGCGAACAATGAGCAGTTCTTC.

Comment on this clone: This specimen includes other DNA sequences encoding the same CDR3. This rearrangement joins TRBV27 to TRBJ2-7; D may be TRBD2 (7 bases). The germline V and J ends were trimmed by 6 bases and 4 bases, with 19 bases remaining between them. Germline V gene lookup returns CDR1 MNHEY and CDR2 SMNVEV (reference sequence). CDR3 length equals 15 residues. Written as DNA, the CDR3 is TGTGCCAGCAGCTTGTTGGGAGGGGGTAGGTACGAGCAGTACTTC. Its translation: CASSLLGGGRYEQYF.

This clone was seen only once. The chain recombines TRBV4-1 with TRBJ1-3; 9 bases fit TRBD1. Germline-derived CDR1 and CDR2 are MGHRA and YSYEKL. With 3 bases clipped from V and 4 bases from J, the junction kept 4 bases outside the gene matches. This CDR3 comprises 15 residues. The CDR3 sequence: CASSQGQGRGNTIYF. Written as DNA, the CDR3 is TGCGCCAGCAGCCAGGGACAGGGAAGGGGAAACACCATATATTTT.

J is TRBJ2-7 and V is TRBV30; D might be TRBD2 (7 bases). The CDR3 totals 15 residues. V gave up 5 bases and J gave up 2 bases, with 19 bases separating them. Germline assignment: CDR1 GTSNPN and CDR2 SVGIG (reference sequence). CDR3 DNA: TGTGCCTGGGCCGAGGGGGGGGGACTTACCTACGAGCAGTACTTC. This gives the protein CAWAEGGGLTYEQYF.

V is TRBV14 and J is TRBJ2-5, with D perhaps matching TRBD1 (6 bases). Germline-derived CDR1 and CDR2 are SGHDN and FVKESK. The V end lost 4 bases, the J end lost 0 bases, and 15 bases lay between the germline ends. This CDR3 has 16 amino acids. CDR3 in amino acids: CASSLPTGLYQETQYF. CDR3 bases: TGTGCCAGCAGCCTCCCGACAGGTCTGTACCAAGAGACCCAGTACTTC.

The chain has TRBV19 and TRBJ2-3; 12 bases map to TRBD2. V was clipped by 5 bases and J by 6 bases; unmatched bases: 6. The CDR3 covers 15 residues. Germline V gene sequence: CDR1 LNHDA, CDR2 SQIVND (reference sequence). CDR3 nucleotide sequence: TGTGCCAGTAGTCTGGGGACTAGCGGGCGGGATACGCAGTATTTT. It encodes CASSLGTSGRDTQYF.